The 2 T cell receptor beta chains below all came from one sample that was sequenced in a study of human CD8 memory T cell subsets. Researchers made TCR beta libraries via UMI-labeled 5' RACE. Reprocessing the 5' RACE reads, TCRdb reports a single entry for every CDR3 protein and omits DNA. The sample totals roughly 16,000 distinct CDR3 sequences; its top ten clones hold 4.5% to 6%. Material for sequencing was CD8+ stem-like memory T cells (TSCM and TCM) sorted from PBMCs. Sample subset: stem-like memory CD8 T cells (TSTEM), CCR7+ PD-1- TIGIT-. The receptors derive from a human donor in good health.

The chain is built from TRBV12-3 or TRBV12-4 and TRBJ2-2. This CDR3 spans 11 amino acids. The CDR3 sequence: CAIGQPGELFF.

CDR3 sequence reads: CASSLESSTGYEQYF. The chain has TRBV5-1 and TRBJ2-7. Germline V gene lookup returns CDR1 SGHRS and CDR2 YFSETQ. The CDR3 runs to 15 residues.